The present TCR beta chain was sequenced within a study of cytomegalovirus exposure and HLA in healthy donors (dated by TCRdb to 2016 to 2017). For the wider study: An earlier analysis of some 620 of the donors reported approximately 260 Gb of sequence data and approximately 120 million unique TCR beta sequences obtained from 180 million or so T cells. Approximately 310 gigabases of sequencing data and approximately 84 million unique TCR sequences were included in an early release covering over 600 HLA-typed donors. Of the roughly 400 genotyped donors, approximately 82% fell in the genetic ancestry cluster associated with self-reported Caucasian donors. The study aimed to test whether signatures of past pathogen exposure could be identified by cataloging public T cell receptors. The study profiled the T cell repertoires of under 850 subjects by immunosequencing and related them to cytomegalovirus serostatus. A separate validation cohort of more than 100 different subjects was used in addition to the roughly 700-subject first cohort. The study combined high-throughput TCR immunosequencing, statistical association of individual TCRs with disease status, and machine learning to predict cytomegalovirus infection status. In a later analysis, previously published TCR beta repertoires from 666 donors were re-analyzed and high-resolution HLA genotyping was added so that TCR occurrence patterns could be studied. In the later analysis, no new phenotypic data were used to find candidate immune exposures; instead, reliance was placed on TCR beta sequences and their occurrence across donors. In an earlier analysis of 587 of the donors, high-throughput TCR beta sequencing was used to judge whether each TCR beta V gene segment behaved as functional or pseudogenic. Donor age, sex, ethnicity and CMV serostatus were compiled alongside the repertoire data. Genome-wide SNP genotypes for about 60% of the 666 donors were used in a later genetic analysis, which treated that subset as a discovery cohort. All discovery cohort repertoires had been generated on a single sequencing platform. HLA typing included class I and class II loci at four-digit resolution. Typing coverage varied by locus: roughly 629-630 donors for A, B, C, DRB1 and DQB1; more than 500 for DQA1; nearly 610 for DPA1; 450 to 480 for DPB1. Because of strong linkage in the cohort, four or five DR-DQ haplotypes were treated as single units for association and clustering. Among roughly 400 genotyped donors of the cohort, an average of roughly 230,000 unique TCR beta nucleotide sequences was sequenced per donor, of which about 19% were non-productive. Broader findings and caveats from the paper: In vitro tests confirmed that a few of the cytomegalovirus-associated TCR beta chains recognize cytomegalovirus antigens. The study listed approximately 160 TCR beta chains as associated with cytomegalovirus. Linkage disequilibrium might explain the correlated functional status among segregating V segments, but an unknown experimental factor could not be ruled out. In a later analysis, most CMV-associated TCR beta chains were found to appear HLA-restricted, with HLA associations seemingly driven largely by CMV exposure. In a later analysis, HLA-associated TCR beta chains were found to be more clonally expanded and to have lower generation probabilities than equally common non-associated chains. Because HLA typing was missing for some donors at each locus, association tests included only the typed subset. Most TCR sequences were seen in very few donors, while some public TCRs were found in many individuals. Several of the top co-occurrence clusters appeared to be linked to parvovirus B19, influenza, CMV and Epstein-Barr virus, according to a later analysis. The sequencing pipeline was judged likely to have produced a cluster of highly shared sequence variants as a technical artifact. Roughly uniform sequencing depth across donors was assumed in presence/absence analyses, although this assumption may not hold. In both the original and validation cohorts, the classifier was reported to diagnose cytomegalovirus status with high specificity and sensitivity. This cohort had only TCR beta chains sequenced, and the lack of alpha or paired-chain data limited which features could be detected. In a later genetic analysis, fewer N-insertions in productive TCRs were reported among donors in an Asian-associated ancestry cluster than the approximately 630-donor mean. For the cohort, immune exposure information was limited to CMV serostatus. The authors suggested that the approach could potentially be extended to other disease states and immunological phenotypes. A later analysis associated about 17,000 TCR beta sequences with specific HLA alleles at a false discovery rate of 0.05. In an earlier analysis of 500 to 650 of the donors, most TCR beta V segments appeared in productive rearrangements about 87% or about 30% of the time, broadly matching IMGT annotations. A later genetic analysis associated a missense DCLRE1C variant with V-gene and J-gene trimming of TCR beta chains, and an independent cohort replicated the association. Assigning TCR associations to individual alleles was difficult when HLA alleles, especially DR and DQ, strongly co-occurred. According to a later analysis, TCR association rates differed among HLA loci, with DRB1 alleles showing the most associated TCRs and HLA-C alleles showing the fewest. A further reported finding was that TCR beta sequences accurately predicted the HLA-A and HLA-B alleles for most subjects in the first cohort. Some IMGT-functional V segments, including TRBV6-2 and TRBV6-3, could not be distinguished by the 87-base-pair reads and were therefore excluded. Because counts were too low, fewer than 20 rarely observed V segments, including chromosome 9 orphons, were excluded from the earlier analysis of about 500 of the donors.

The cohort consisted of hundreds of healthy bone marrow donors. All cohort members were sampled while nominally healthy, although unrecorded immune exposures were likely present. The donor tested CMV seronegative and was one of the 352 seronegative cohort members. A peripheral blood sample was provided by each donor, and peripheral blood mononuclear cells were used for TCR beta sequencing. The Qiagen DNeasy Blood Extraction Kit was used to extract genomic DNA from the blood cell samples. This clone was counted only a few times. Its antigen is still unknown. Base qualities were left out, and no much larger clone turns up one base away. Reading from cysteine to phenylalanine, the CDR3 counts 14 amino acids. Only the CDR3 DNA is retained, 42 bases long and in frame from the first base. V drops 6 bases and J drops 5 bases, leaving 11 bases in between. CDR1 LNHDA and CDR2 SQIVND are derived from the germline V gene (reference sequence).

Libraries were built with the immunoSEQ multiplex PCR assay. A mixture of 60 forward primers for TCR Vbeta segments and 13 reverse primers for TCR Jbeta segments was used in the multiplex PCR. A multiplex PCR assay on genomic DNA amplified the CDR3 region of rearranged TCR beta genes. Amplified TCR beta libraries were sequenced as 87-base-pair reads on the Illumina HiSeq System. The authors' analysis ran thus. A later analysis counted 75 million to 100 million unique TCR beta chains across the 600 to 850 repertoires, and roughly 9.9 million of these chains were shared by at least two donors. Raw reads were error-corrected and collapsed into unique sequences with a nearest-neighbor algorithm that merged closely related sequences to remove PCR and sequencing errors. Alignment of CDR3 sequences to IMGT reference sequences was used to assign V, D and J gene segments. For a sequence to be retained, a match of at least six nucleotides to both a V gene segment and a J gene segment was required. A rearrangement counted as productive if the CDR3 had no stop codons and remained in frame with V and J, and every other rearrangement counted as non-productive. CDR3 was defined according to IMGT convention as the region running from the second conserved V-encoded cysteine to the conserved J-encoded phenylalanine. In an earlier analysis of around 600 of the donors, sequences lacking an unambiguous match to a single V gene segment were excluded. In an earlier analysis of a few hundred of the donors, V segments were called functional above 56.7% productive rearrangements and were called segregating when the between-donor standard deviation exceeded 5%. A statistical classification framework was developed to diagnose cytomegalovirus status using the catalog of TCR beta chain sequences. A later analysis assigned V and J genes by comparing TCR nucleotide sequences with IMGT/GENE-DB human TR gene sequences. The TCRdist pipeline was used in a later analysis to assign CDR3 sequences and most-parsimonious VDJ recombination scenarios. In a later analysis, each TCR beta chain was defined by its CDR3 amino acid sequence together with its V-gene family, and reads lacking a unique V-gene family were excluded. A later analysis removed 592 highly shared, low-generation-probability nucleotide sequences to deal with suspected cross-contamination and a sequencing artifact. In a later analysis, a clonal expansion index for each public chain was calculated from normalized within-repertoire ranks of inferred template counts. In a later analysis, generation probabilities were computed using a VDJ recombination model fitted to out-of-frame rearrangements, and the results were checked against IGoR. A later analysis scored TCR-TCR, TCR-HLA and TCR-CMV co-occurrence with hypergeometric tests, applying a repertoire-size bias correction to TCR pairs. In a later analysis, false discovery rates were estimated by permuting HLA or CMV assignments 20 times. A later analysis grouped co-occurring TCRs with DBSCAN, adding TCRdist sequence similarity when clustering within HLA-allele-positive subsets. Repertoires with fewer than 30,000 or more than 120,000 public chains, plus five repertoires with anomalous nucleotide sharing, were excluded from co-occurrence clustering. This immuneACCESS table, as held by TCRdb, lists in-frame sequences with V and J called but not all clones. Of the missing ones, under half trace to an unresolved V gene in checked studies; the others have no known cause. V and J calls and clone size follow that table, whereas D and trimming were derived from the DNA. In this sample the table shows around 45,000 clones, about half of which occur a single time. The ten biggest clones cover approximately 5.6% of the sample.

Sequencing input: PBMCs. The TCR was taken from a man aged 55-75 years in good health and CMV-seronegative. In this chain, TRBV19 is recombined with TRBJ2-6; the D gene is perhaps TRBD2, from 5 matching bases. This receptor carries the CDR3 CASRQEGRANVLTF. Here is the DNA: TGTGCCAGTAGACAAGAGGGTAGGGCCAACGTCCTGACTTTC.